The rows below give T cell receptor beta chains drawn from one sample of a study of blood T cells in healthy people across ages. TCRdb re-analysed the 5' RACE reads in MiXCR, keeping a single row per CDR3 protein. The sample yields hundreds of thousands of distinct CDR3 sequences, roughly two fifths seen once. The specimen sequenced was blood. The receptors were gathered from a man older than 75 in good health. Both conserved end residues are part of each CDR3. The D gene is left open where the match is weak. Only some rows state a clone size, as once, few, many or a class for expanded clones.

. TRBJ1-1 . TRBV11-2 TGTGCCAGCAGACCCGGGACAATGAACACTGAAGCTTTCTTT CASRPGTMNTEAFF
TRBD2 TRBJ2-7 few TRBV29-1 TGCAGCGACCAAGTAGCGGGGGGGTACAATGAGCAGTACTTC CSDQVAGGYNEQYF
TRBD2 TRBJ2-5 few TRBV20-1 TGCAGAGTAGCGGGCCACCAAGAGACCCAGTACTTC CRVAGHQETQYF
. TRBJ2-1 . TRBV20-1 TGCAGTGCTAGAGATCGGGACCGGGGCCGTACGAATGAGCAGTTCTTC CSARDRDRGRTNEQFF
TRBD2 TRBJ2-3 . TRBV6-1 TGTGCCAGCAGTCCGAGGCGGGTAGCGGGGTCCACAGATACGCAGTATTTT CASSPRRVAGSTDTQYF
. TRBJ2-1 . TRBV11-3 TGTGCCAGCAGCCATCAGCGGTCCTACAATAAGCAGTTCTTC CASSHQRSYNKQFF
. TRBJ2-7 . TRBV5-1 TGCGCCAGCAGCTTGGAAGCGGCCCTTGTCTATGAGCAGTACTTC CASSLEAALVYEQYF
. TRBJ1-1 few TRBV20-1 TGCAGTGCTTTCAGGGGTGGTGGCACTGAAGCTTTCTTT CSAFRGGGTEAFF
. TRBJ2-1 . TRBV7-9 TGTGCCAGCAGCTTAACTAGCACAGCATACAATGAGCAGTTCTTC CASSLTSTAYNEQFF
. TRBJ1-5 many TRBV20-1 TGCAGTGCTAGAGATGGCGGGGCCAGCATCGGTCAGCCCCAGCATTTT CSARDGGASIGQPQHF
TRBD1 TRBJ1-1 few TRBV4-3 TGCGCCAGCAGCCAGGGCCCCAGGGGGGAGAACACTGAAGCTTTCTTT CASSQGPRGENTEAFF
. TRBJ1-1 once TRBV3-1 TGTGCCAGCAGCCAAGAATTAACAGGGTTTGTCGCTTTCTTT CASSQELTGFVAFF
. TRBJ1-2 . TRBV5-1 TGCGCCAGCGGCTTGACAGACTCCTATGGCTACACCTTC CASGLTDSYGYTF
. TRBJ1-5 few TRBV6-2/TRBV6-3 TGTGCCAGCAGTTACGGGGTCGACAATCAGCCCCAGCATTTT CASSYGVDNQPQHF
TRBD2 TRBJ2-3 few TRBV20-1 TGCAGTGCTAGTGCCGGGCTAGCGGGAGGAGGTGGGTCAGATACGCAGTATTTT CSASAGLAGGGGSDTQYF
TRBD2 TRBJ2-3 . TRBV3-1 TGTGCCAGCAGCACATCGAAAACTAGCGGCACAGATACGCAGTATTTT CASSTSKTSGTDTQYF
. TRBJ2-7 few TRBV24-1 TGTGCCACCAGTGATTTGCGGGGCAATACCTACGAGCAGTACTTC CATSDLRGNTYEQYF
. TRBJ2-3 . TRBV6-2/TRBV6-3 TGTGCCAGCTCCCCCCTAACTGGGACAGATACGCAGTATTTT CASSPLTGTDTQYF
. TRBJ1-2 . TRBV20-1 TGCAGTGCTAGAGATCGGGGGACCGGTAACTATGGCTACACCTTC CSARDRGTGNYGYTF
. TRBJ2-7 . TRBV6-2/TRBV6-3 TGTGCCAGCAACCGGCAGGACTACGAGCAGTACTTC CASNRQDYEQYF
TRBD2 TRBJ2-7 few TRBV10-3 TGTGCCGTCAACCCTGGGGTGACTAGCGGGAGGGCCGAGCAGTACTTC CAVNPGVTSGRAEQYF
. TRBJ2-3 . TRBV5-5 TGTGCCAGCAGCCCCTCTTGGGGTAGGACAGATACGCAGTATTTT CASSPSWGRTDTQYF
. TRBJ2-5 few TRBV20-1 TGCAGTGTTGAGGACGCCGAAGAGACCCAGTACTTC CSVEDAEETQYF
TRBD2 TRBJ2-5 . TRBV3-1 TGTGCCAGCAGCCCTGGGACTAGCGGGATACAGACCCAGTACTTC CASSPGTSGIQTQYF
. TRBJ2-3 . TRBV14 TGTGCCAGCAGCCGGGGCAGGGTCCGCACAGATACGCAGTATTTT CASSRGRVRTDTQYF
TRBD1 TRBJ2-1 . TRBV30 TGTGCCTGGAGTGGGGGGACAGGACTTTACAATGAGCAGTTCTTC CAWSGGTGLYNEQFF
. TRBJ2-7 once TRBV4-1 TGCGCCAGCAGCCCCATCTACTCTTACGAGCAGTACTTC CASSPIYSYEQYF
TRBD1 TRBJ1-2 few TRBV20-1 TGCAGTGCAACTACAGGGGCAGCTTATGGCTACACCTTC CSATTGAAYGYTF
. TRBJ1-1 . TRBV6-2/TRBV6-3 TGTGCCAGCAGTTTTTCAACAGGGTTTGATTACATGAACACTGAAGCTTTCTTT CASSFSTGFDYMNTEAFF
. TRBJ2-5 . TRBV12-3/TRBV12-4 TGTGCCAGCAGCCAGGGGCGGGGACAGCCGGGAGAGACCCAGTACTTC CASSQGRGQPGETQYF
. TRBJ2-7 few TRBV27 TGTGCCAGCAGTTTAAGTCCCGCCAGGACTACCGGCTCCTACAATGAGCAGTACTTC CASSLSPARTTGSYNEQYF
TRBD1 TRBJ2-3 many TRBV7-3 TGTGCCGGTCCCGGGACAGGTAGCACAGATACGCAGTATTTT CAGPGTGSTDTQYF
. TRBJ2-1 . TRBV7-2 TGTGCCAGCAGCTTAGCGCAGAATCACAATGAGCAGTTCTTC CASSLAQNHNEQFF
TRBD1 TRBJ2-5 few TRBV5-1 TGCGCCAGCAGCCATACAGGGGACGGGACCCAGTACTTC CASSHTGDGTQYF
. TRBJ2-5 . TRBV19 TGTGCCAGTAGTTCAAAACAGGGAACATGGGAGACCCAGTACTTC CASSSKQGTWETQYF
TRBD2 TRBJ2-3 many TRBV27 TGTGCCAGCAGTTTATCCGGGACTAGATTTTATAGCGCAGATACGCAGTATTTT CASSLSGTRFYSADTQYF
. TRBJ2-3 . TRBV6-2/TRBV6-3 TGTGCCACCCAGGGGGGGGGCCTTGATACGCAGTATTTT CATQGGGLDTQYF
. TRBJ1-2 many TRBV6-2/TRBV6-3 TGTGCCAGCAGCGGGACGGTCCTCTATGGCTACACCTTC CASSGTVLYGYTF
TRBD2 TRBJ2-2 . TRBV11-2 TGTGCCAGCAGCGATCTAGCGGCGAACACCGGGGAGCTGTTTTTT CASSDLAANTGELFF
. TRBJ2-4 . TRBV5-6 TGTGCCAGCAGCTTTATCCAACAAGCCAAAAACATTCGGTACTTC CASSFIQQAKNIRYF
TRBD2 TRBJ2-1 many TRBV20-1 TGCAGTGCTGCCTCGAGCGGGGGGGCCCGAAATGAGCAGTTCTTC CSAASSGGARNEQFF
TRBD1 TRBJ2-4 . TRBV4-2 TGTGCCAGCAGCCTACGGTCCCGGGACAGGGGAGCCAAAAACATTCAGTACTTC CASSLRSRDRGAKNIQYF